These 15 T cell receptor beta chains were all obtained from the same sample, sequenced in a study of blood T cell repertoires in COVID-19. Repertoires were generated with immunoSEQ multiplex PCR, while TCRdb's copy carries only in-frame clones and drops some. Among about 170,000 clones, about 86% were seen once, and the ten largest hold around 20%. Sequenced input: peripheral blood. The source of these receptors is an older woman who had recovered from COVID-19.

V gene TRBV9 combines with J gene TRBJ1-4; possibly TRBD1 for D (6 bases). V lost 7 bases, J lost 0 bases, and 13 bases lay in between. The CDR3 is 15 amino acids. Germline V lookup: CDR1 SGDLS, CDR2 YYNGEE. CDR3 sequence reads: CASPGGSPTNEKLFF. The CDR3, as DNA: TGTGCCAGCCCTGGGGGCAGCCCAACTAATGAAAAACTGTTTTTT.

The genes are TRBV11-3 and TRBJ2-1; D is perhaps TRBD2 (6 bases). The CDR3 contains 15 residues. Per germline, CDR1 SGHNT and CDR2 YENEEA. V shed 1 base and J shed 3 bases, with 10 bases lying between them. CDR3 amino acids: CASSLVAAYYNEQFF. The DNA of the CDR3 is TGTGCCAGCAGCTTAGTAGCGGCCTACTACAATGAGCAGTTCTTC.

J is TRBJ1-2 and V is TRBV30; 8 bases line up with TRBD1. V dropped 3 bases and J dropped 8; count of bases not matched to a gene: 14. The CDR3 contains 15 residues. Germline assignment: CDR1 GTSNPN and CDR2 SVGIG (reference sequence). The CDR3 loop reads CAWRPRDRMRRGYTF. CDR3 bases: TGTGCCTGGAGGCCCAGGGACAGGATGAGGAGAGGCTACACCTTC.

The chain recombines TRBV10-3 with TRBJ1-1; 10 positions match TRBD1. The length of the CDR3 is 16 residues. The trim removed 4 bases at V and 2 bases at J, leaving 7 bases unmatched. From germline, CDR1 is ENHRY and CDR2 SYGVKD. The CDR3 sequence is CAISALGQGGNTEAFF. The CDR3 nucleotides read TGTGCCATCAGTGCCCTCGGACAGGGGGGAAACACTGAAGCTTTCTTT.

This clone has only a few counts. The chain is built from TRBV7-3 and TRBJ2-3; maybe TRBD1 (6 bases). Germline CDR1 is SGHTA and CDR2 is FQGTGA. CDR3 size: 16 residues. Trimming took 0 bases from V and 3 from J, leaving 13 bases between them. CDR3 loop: CASSLTAGQGTDTQYF. The CDR3 coding sequence is TGTGCCAGCAGCTTAACGGCAGGGCAGGGGACAGATACGCAGTATTTT.

CDR3 sequence: CAISEPGQRSVTQYF. CDR3 coding DNA: TGTGCCATCAGTGAGCCGGGACAGAGGTCCGTTACGCAGTATTTT. This chain connects TRBV10-3 to TRBJ2-3; 7 bases line up with TRBD1. CDR3 size: 15 residues. With 2 bases clipped from V and 8 bases from J, the junction kept 10 bases outside the gene matches. Per germline, CDR1 ENHRY and CDR2 SYGVKD.

The rearrangement links TRBV27 to TRBJ2-2, with 10 bases matching TRBD2. The junction had 1 base not matched to a gene; V was cut back by 0 bases and J by 6 bases. The CDR3 contains 15 residues. CDR1 MNHEY and CDR2 SMNVEV come from the germline V gene (reference sequence). The CDR3 DNA is TGTGCCAGCAGTTTATCCCTAGCGGGGGCCGGGGAGCTGTTTTTT. It is translated as CASSLSLAGAGELFF.

V usage is TRBV5-4 and J usage is TRBJ2-5, with TRBD2 identical over 9 bases. V dropped 0 bases and J dropped 1; count of bases not matched to a gene: 4. Germline V gene sequence: CDR1 SGHNT, CDR2 YYREEE (reference sequence). The CDR3 has 16 residues. The CDR3 coding sequence is TGTGCCAGCAGCTTGGGGGGTAGCGGGGGCCAAGAGACCCAGTACTTC. As protein: CASSLGGSGGQETQYF.

DNA of the CDR3: TGTGCCACCCGGGGGGGCAACATTCAGTACTTC. Its protein product is CATRGGNIQYF. The rearrangement links TRBV28 to TRBJ2-4, with 8 bases identical to TRBD2. The CDR3 has 11 amino acids. CDR1 is MDHEN, CDR2 SYDVKM, per germline. V shed 10 bases and J 7 bases; nucleotides not matched to a gene: 3.

This chain links TRBV29-1 with TRBJ2-7, with 12 bases that match TRBD2. Germline-derived CDR1 and CDR2 are SQVTM and ANQGSEA. The CDR3 has 14 amino acids. With V trimmed by 5 bases and J by 3 bases, 5 bases remained unmatched. CDR3 protein: CSVRLAGAGYEQYF. In DNA form, the CDR3 reads TGCAGCGTTCGACTAGCGGGGGCGGGCTACGAGCAGTACTTC.

V is TRBV5-1 and J is TRBJ1-1; D might be TRBD1 (6 bases). The V and J ends lost 2 bases and 1 base respectively, with 9 bases between them. The CDR3 has 14 amino acids. Germline V gene data show CDR1 as SGHRS and CDR2 as YFSETQ. The CDR3 DNA is TGCGCCAGCAGCTTTGGGGGGGCGAACACTGAAGCTTTCTTT. Translated, it gives CASSFGGANTEAFF.

The chain has TRBV7-2 and TRBJ2-3; 8 nucleotides match TRBD2. Germline V gene lookup returns CDR1 SGHTA and CDR2 FQGNSA. V was pared by 1 base and J by 2 bases, with 8 bases of the junction left unmatched. The CDR3 is made up of 17 amino acids. CDR3 nucleotide sequence: TGTGCCAGCAGCTTAGTGGTACGGGGGGGAAACACAGATACGCAGTATTTT. Translated: CASSLVVRGGNTDTQYF.

The V gene is TRBV19, the J gene TRBJ2-3; 8 nucleotides align to TRBD1. CDR3 length equals 15 residues. Trimming took 6 bases from V and 10 from J; bases not matched to a gene: 15. Germline V CDR1 and CDR2: LNHDA, SQIVND (reference sequence). CDR3 DNA: TGTGCCAGTAGCCCACCGGGACAGGAGGGGGCCGCGCAGTATTTT. This encodes CASSPPGQEGAAQYF.

The rearrangement uses TRBV12-3 or TRBV12-4 and TRBJ1-1, with TRBD1 matching 8 bases. Losses at the gene ends were 6 bases for V and 11 bases for J; bases not matched to a gene: 11. The CDR3 has 13 amino acids. The CDR3 nucleotides read TGTGCCAGCAGCCCGACAGGGGCGCCGGGGGCTTTCTTT. Translated, it gives CASSPTGAPGAFF.

This sequence joins TRBV19 and TRBJ2-2; D is perhaps TRBD2 (5 bases). The CDR3 length is 13 residues. CDR1 LNHDA and CDR2 SQIVND come from the germline V gene (reference sequence). V was trimmed by 4 bases and J by 6 bases, leaving 9 bases between them. CDR3 nucleotides: TGTGCCAGTAGTACAACTAGAGCCGGGGAGCTGTTTTTT. Translation: CASSTTRAGELFF. The complete variable domain, with remaining parts taken from reference TRBV19 and TRBJ2-2, reads DGGITQSPKYLFRKEGQNVTLSCEQNLNHDAMYWYRQDPGQGLRLIYYSQIVNDFQKGDIAEGYSVSREKKESFPLTVTSAQKNPTAFYLCASSTTRAGELFFGEGSRLTVL.